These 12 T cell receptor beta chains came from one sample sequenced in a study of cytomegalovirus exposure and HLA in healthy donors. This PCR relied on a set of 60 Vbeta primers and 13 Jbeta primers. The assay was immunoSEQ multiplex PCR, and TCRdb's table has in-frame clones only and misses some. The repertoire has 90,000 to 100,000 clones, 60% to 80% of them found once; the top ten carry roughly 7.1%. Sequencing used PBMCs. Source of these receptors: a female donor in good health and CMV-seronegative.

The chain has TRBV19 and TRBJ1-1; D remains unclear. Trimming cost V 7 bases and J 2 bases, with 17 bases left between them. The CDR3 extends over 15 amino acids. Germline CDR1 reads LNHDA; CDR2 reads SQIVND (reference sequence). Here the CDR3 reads CASTASRDLNTEAFF. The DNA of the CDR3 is TGTGCCAGTACCGCGTCACGGGATCTTAACACTGAAGCTTTCTTT.

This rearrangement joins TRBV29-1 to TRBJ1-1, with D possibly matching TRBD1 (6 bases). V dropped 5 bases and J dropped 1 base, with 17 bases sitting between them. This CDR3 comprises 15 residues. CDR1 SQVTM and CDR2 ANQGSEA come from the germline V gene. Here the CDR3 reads CSVPRVGARNTEAFF. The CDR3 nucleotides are TGCAGCGTTCCCCGGGTGGGGGCCAGGAACACTGAAGCTTTCTTT.

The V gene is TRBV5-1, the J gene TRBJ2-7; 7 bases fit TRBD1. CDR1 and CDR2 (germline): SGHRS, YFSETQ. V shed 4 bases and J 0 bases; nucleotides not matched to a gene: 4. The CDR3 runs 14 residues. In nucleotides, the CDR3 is TGCGCCAGCAGCATTGACAGGGCCTCCTACGAGCAGTACTTC. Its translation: CASSIDRASYEQYF.

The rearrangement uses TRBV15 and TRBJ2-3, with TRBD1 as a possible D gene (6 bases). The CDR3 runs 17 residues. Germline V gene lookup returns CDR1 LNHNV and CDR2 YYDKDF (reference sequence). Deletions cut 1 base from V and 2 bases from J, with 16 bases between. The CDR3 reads CATSRGLGRGATDTQYF. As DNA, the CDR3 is TGTGCCACCAGCAGAGGTTTAGGCAGGGGTGCCACAGATACGCAGTATTTT.

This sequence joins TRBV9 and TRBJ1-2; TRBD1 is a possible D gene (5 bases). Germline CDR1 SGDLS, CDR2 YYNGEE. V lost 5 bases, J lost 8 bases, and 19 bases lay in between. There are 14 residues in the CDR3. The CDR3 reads CASSQDRTIQGYTF. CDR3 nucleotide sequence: TGTGCCAGCAGTCAAGACCGGACAATTCAGGGCTACACCTTC.

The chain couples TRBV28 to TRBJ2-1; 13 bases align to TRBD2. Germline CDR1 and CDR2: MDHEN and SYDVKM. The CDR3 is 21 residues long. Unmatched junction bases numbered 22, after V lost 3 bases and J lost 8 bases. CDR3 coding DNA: TGTGCCAGCAGTTTCCCAAGTCGGACTAGCGGGGGCCCACGCATAGACGATGAGCAGTTCTTC. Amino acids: CASSFPSRTSGGPRIDDEQFF.

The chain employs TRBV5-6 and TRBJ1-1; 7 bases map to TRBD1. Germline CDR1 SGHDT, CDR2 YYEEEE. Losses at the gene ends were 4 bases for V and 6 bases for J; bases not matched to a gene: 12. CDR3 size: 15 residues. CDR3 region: CASSPETGNLAEAFF. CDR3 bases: TGTGCCAGCAGCCCGGAGACAGGGAATCTCGCTGAAGCTTTCTTT.

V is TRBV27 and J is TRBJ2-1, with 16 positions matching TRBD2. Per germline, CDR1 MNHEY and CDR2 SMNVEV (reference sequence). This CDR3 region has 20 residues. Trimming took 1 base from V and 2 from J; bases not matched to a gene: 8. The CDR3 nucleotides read TGTGCCAGCAGTTTATTGGGACTAGCGGGAGGGCCAAGCACCTACAATGAGCAGTTCTTC. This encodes CASSLLGLAGGPSTYNEQFF.

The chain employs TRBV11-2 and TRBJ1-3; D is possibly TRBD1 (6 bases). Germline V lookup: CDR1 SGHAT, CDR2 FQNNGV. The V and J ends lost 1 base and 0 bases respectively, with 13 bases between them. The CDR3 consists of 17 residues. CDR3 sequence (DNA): TGTGCCAGCAGCTTAGGCCCGGGGGGCCGCTCTGGAAACACCATATATTTT. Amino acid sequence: CASSLGPGGRSGNTIYF.

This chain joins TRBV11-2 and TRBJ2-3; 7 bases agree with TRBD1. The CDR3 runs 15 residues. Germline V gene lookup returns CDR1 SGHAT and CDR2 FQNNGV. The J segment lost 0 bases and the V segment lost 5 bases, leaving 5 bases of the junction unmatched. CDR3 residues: CASSRDSPSTDTQYF. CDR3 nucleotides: TGTGCCAGCAGCAGGGACAGCCCTAGCACAGATACGCAGTATTTT.

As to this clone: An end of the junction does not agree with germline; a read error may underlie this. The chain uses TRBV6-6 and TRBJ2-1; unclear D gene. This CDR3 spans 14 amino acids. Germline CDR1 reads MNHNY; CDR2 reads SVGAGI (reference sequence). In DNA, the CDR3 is TGTGCCAGCAGTTACGGTTTGTTGGAGAATGAGCGGTTCTTC. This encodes CASSYGLLENERFF.

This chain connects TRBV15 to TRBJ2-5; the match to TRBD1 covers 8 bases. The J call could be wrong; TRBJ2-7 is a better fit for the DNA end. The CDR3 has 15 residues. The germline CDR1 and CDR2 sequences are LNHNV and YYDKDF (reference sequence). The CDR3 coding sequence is TGTGCCACCAGCAGTCCCGACAGGGGCCCCTACGAGCAGTACTTC. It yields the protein CATSSPDRGPYEQYF.